These T cell receptor beta chains were read from a single sample in a study of patients and donors after allogeneic stem cell transplantation. TCRdb itself ran the RT-PCR reads through MiXCR, one entry per CDR3 protein. Of under 170,000 distinct CDR3 sequences listed, about two fifths were seen once; the top ten hold 40% to 55%. Sequencing was done on a sample of blood, either unsorted or a sorted T cell fraction (not recorded which). The receptor source for this set is a human donor who was either an allogeneic HSCT recipient or a stem cell or donor lymphocyte infusion donor (not recorded which). It is not recorded whose cells these are; they may come from a transplant donor. Both conserved end residues are part of each CDR3. A D gene is named only where the DNA matches it firmly. A row's size may be missing; if present it is once, few, many or a size class.

V gene	D gene	clone size	J gene	CDR3 protein	CDR3 DNA
TRBV12-3/TRBV12-4	-	-	TRBJ2-3	CASNLAVTDTQYF	TGTGCCAGCAACTTGGCGGTCACAGATACGCAGTATTTT
TRBV7-8	-	few	TRBJ1-2	CASSSSAGYGYTF	TGTGCCAGCAGCTCTTCGGCAGGCTATGGCTACACCTTC
TRBV12-3/TRBV12-4	-	-	TRBJ2-1	CASRDLAEGSYNEQFF	TGTGCCAGCAGAGACCTCGCGGAGGGCTCCTACAATGAGCAGTTCTTC
TRBV12-3/TRBV12-4	-	-	TRBJ1-3	CASSFSTGNTIYF	TGTGCCAGCAGTTTCAGTACTGGAAACACCATATATTTT
TRBV7-9	-	-	TRBJ2-7	CASSLALGGAAYEQYF	TGTGCCAGCAGCTTAGCGCTGGGCGGGGCAGCCTACGAGCAGTACTTC
TRBV12-3/TRBV12-4	-	-	TRBJ2-3	CASRRGENTQYF	TGTGCCAGCAGGAGAGGGGAAAATACGCAGTATTTT
TRBV6-5	-	few	TRBJ1-3	CASSSWASGNTIYF	TGTGCCAGCAGCTCATGGGCCTCTGGAAACACCATATATTTT
TRBV7-3	-	-	TRBJ1-1	CASSLGGLGRTEAFF	TGTGCCAGCAGCTTAGGAGGGCTGGGGAGGACTGAAGCTTTCTTT
TRBV7-7	-	-	TRBJ2-2	CASSVGGTGELFF	TGTGCTAGCAGCGTCGGGGGCACCGGGGAGCTGTTTTTT
TRBV12-3/TRBV12-4	-	-	TRBJ1-1	CASSYSVFWTEAFF	TGTGCCAGCTCCTATTCGGTCTTCTGGACTGAAGCTTTCTTT
TRBV20-1	-	few	TRBJ1-5	CSASSENQPQHF	TGCAGTGCTAGTTCCGAAAATCAGCCCCAGCATTTT
TRBV6-4	-	-	TRBJ2-4	CASSMLGSIAKNIQYF	TGTGCCAGCAGCATGCTCGGGTCGATTGCCAAAAACATTCAGTACTTC
TRBV5-1	TRBD2	-	TRBJ2-1	CASREGRNEQFF	TGCGCCAGCCGGGAGGGCCGCAATGAGCAGTTCTTC
TRBV12-3/TRBV12-4	-	-	TRBJ2-2	CASSLDSLTGELFF	TGTGCCAGCAGTTTAGACAGTCTCACCGGGGAGCTGTTTTTT
TRBV5-1	-	-	TRBJ2-2	CASSLAAVANTGELFF	TGCGCCAGCAGCTTGGCAGCAGTCGCGAACACCGGGGAGCTGTTTTTT
TRBV12-3/TRBV12-4	-	-	TRBJ1-5	CASRQTQGPNQPQHF	TGTGCCAGCAGGCAGACCCAGGGCCCCAATCAGCCCCAGCATTTT
TRBV5-4	TRBD1	-	TRBJ2-1	CASSPPGQGAVEQFF	TGTGCCAGCAGCCCTCCGGGACAGGGGGCTGTTGAGCAGTTCTTC
TRBV5-5	-	-	TRBJ1-1	CASSLPPAHTEAFF	TGTGCCAGCAGCTTACCCCCGGCCCACACTGAAGCTTTCTTT
TRBV5-1	-	-	TRBJ1-3	CASSFSGTSGNTIYF	TGCGCCAGCAGCTTTAGCGGGACGTCTGGAAACACCATATATTTT
TRBV3-1	-	-	TRBJ1-2	CASSQEGGFGYTF	TGTGCCAGCAGCCAAGAAGGGGGTTTCGGCTACACCTTC
TRBV20-1	TRBD1	many	TRBJ1-3	CRADRDSSGNTIYF	TGCAGGGCCGACCGGGACAGCTCTGGAAACACCATATATTTT
TRBV4-3	-	-	TRBJ2-7	CASSQDNGAYEQYF	TGCGCCAGCAGCCAAGATAACGGAGCCTACGAGCAGTACTTC
TRBV11-2	TRBD1	few	TRBJ1-1	CASSLDRGLGNTEAFF	TGTGCCAGCAGCCTGGACAGGGGTTTGGGGAACACTGAAGCTTTCTTT
TRBV9	-	-	TRBJ1-5	CASSVGSYQPQHF	TGTGCCAGCAGCGTAGGAAGCTATCAGCCCCAGCATTTT
TRBV7-3	-	few	TRBJ2-1	CASSLLQGSSYNEQFF	TGTGCCAGCAGCTTACTCCAGGGGAGCTCCTACAATGAGCAGTTCTTC
TRBV24-1	-	-	TRBJ2-5	CATSDPQETQYF	TGTGCCACCAGTGACCCACAAGAGACCCAGTACTTC
TRBV5-1	TRBD2	-	TRBJ2-3	CASSSLAGSSTDTQYF	TGCGCCAGCAGCTCCCTAGCGGGCTCTAGCACAGATACGCAGTATTTT
TRBV12-3/TRBV12-4	-	-	TRBJ1-5	CASRPGHYSNQPQHF	TGTGCCAGCAGGCCGGGACACTATAGCAATCAGCCCCAGCATTTT
TRBV5-5	-	few	TRBJ1-5	CASSLWGSQPQHF	TGTGCCAGCAGCTTGTGGGGGAGTCAGCCCCAGCATTTT
TRBV20-1	-	-	TRBJ1-1	CSADTNTEAFF	TGCAGTGCAGATACGAACACTGAAGCTTTCTTT
TRBV18	-	few	TRBJ2-4	CASSPQDLQYF	TGTGCCAGCTCACCACAGGACCTTCAGTACTTC
TRBV6-5	-	few	TRBJ1-2	CASRTGQFYGYTF	TGTGCCAGCAGGACGGGGCAGTTCTATGGCTACACCTTC
TRBV7-9	-	once	TRBJ1-4	CASSQGMDEKLFF	TGTGCCAGCAGTCAGGGGATGGATGAAAAACTGTTTTTT
TRBV20-1	-	few	TRBJ1-2	CSARAGATNYGYTF	TGCAGTGCTAGAGCAGGGGCCACTAACTATGGCTACACCTTC
TRBV6-5	-	few	TRBJ2-2	CASSQVVGTGELFF	TGTGCCAGCAGCCAGGTCGTGGGCACCGGGGAGCTGTTTTTT
TRBV29-1	-	-	TRBJ1-1	CSVERGPIRIPHTEASF	TGCAGCGTTGAACGGGGGCCCATTCGGATCCCCCACACTGAAGCTTCCTTT
TRBV6-5	-	-	TRBJ2-3	CASSFAISTDTQYF	TGTGCCAGCAGTTTTGCTATTAGCACAGATACGCAGTATTTT
TRBV9	-	-	TRBJ1-4	CASSVEGKANEKLFF	TGTGCCAGCAGCGTCGAAGGAAAGGCTAATGAAAAACTGTTTTTT
TRBV27	-	-	TRBJ1-2	CASSLFHPAPNYGYTF	TGTGCCAGCAGTTTATTCCACCCGGCGCCTAACTATGGCTACACCTTC
TRBV25-1	-	-	TRBJ1-6	CASSDALGIGTLHF	TGTGCCAGCAGTGACGCTCTAGGAATTGGAACCCTCCACTTT
TRBV6-1	-	-	TRBJ2-2	CASSPQGSGELFF	TGTGCCAGCAGCCCACAGGGCTCCGGGGAGCTGTTTTTT
TRBV27	-	-	TRBJ1-1	CASSFQGPTEAFF	TGTGCCAGCAGTTTCCAGGGGCCCACTGAAGCTTTCTTT
TRBV6-5	TRBD1	few	TRBJ1-1	CASSRLKTGKWDTEAFF	TGTGCCAGCAGCCGCCTGAAGACAGGGAAATGGGACACTGAAGCTTTCTTT
TRBV20-1	-	-	TRBJ2-7	CSASLGGKDEQYF	TGCAGTGCTAGTTTAGGGGGGAAGGACGAGCAGTACTTC
TRBV25-1	-	few	TRBJ1-1	CASSGGSYTEAFF	TGTGCCAGCAGTGGGGGTAGCTACACTGAAGCTTTCTTT
TRBV12-3/TRBV12-4	TRBD1	few	TRBJ1-6	CASKTGASPLHF	TGTGCCAGCAAAACAGGGGCTTCACCCCTCCACTTT
TRBV12-3/TRBV12-4	TRBD1	-	TRBJ2-7	CASSTFPGQGSYEQYF	TGTGCCAGCAGTACCTTCCCGGGACAGGGCTCCTACGAGCAGTACTTC
TRBV28	-	-	TRBJ2-4	CASSQMGVDIQYF	TGTGCCAGCAGCCAAATGGGGGTAGACATTCAGTACTTC
TRBV12-3/TRBV12-4	-	-	TRBJ2-5	CASSLPQQGYDQETQYF	TGTGCCAGCAGCCTTCCACAACAGGGATACGACCAAGAGACCCAGTACTTC
TRBV28	-	few	TRBJ1-1	CASTLSTPRGTEAFF	TGTGCCAGCACCCTTTCCACACCCCGCGGGACTGAAGCTTTCTTT
TRBV4-3	TRBD2	once	TRBJ2-1	CASSQDIGVPTSAYNEQFF	TGCGCCAGCAGCCAGGACATAGGGGTTCCGACTAGCGCATACAATGAGCAGTTCTTC
TRBV10-3	-	few	TRBJ1-2	CAISESWRYTF	TGTGCCATCAGTGAGTCTTGGCGCTACACCTTC
TRBV11-2	-	-	TRBJ2-3	CASSFTPGPTDTQYF	TGTGCCAGCAGCTTTACACCCGGGCCCACAGATACGCAGTATTTT
TRBV5-4	-	few	TRBJ2-1	CASSSPRSSNNEQFF	TGTGCCAGCAGCTCTCCAAGGAGTAGCAACAATGAGCAGTTCTTC
TRBV12-3/TRBV12-4	TRBD1	-	TRBJ2-1	CASSPRDRGRNEQFF	TGTGCCAGCAGCCCCCGGGACAGGGGGCGGAATGAGCAGTTCTTC
TRBV10-3	-	-	TRBJ1-2	CAISESGGNTYYGYTF	TGTGCCATCAGTGAGTCGGGGGGCAATACATACTATGGCTACACCTTC
TRBV11-2	TRBD1	-	TRBJ2-2	CASSLGVDRGTGELFF	TGTGCCAGCAGCTTAGGGGTCGACAGGGGCACCGGGGAGCTGTTTTTT
TRBV28	-	-	TRBJ2-7	CASREVGYEQYF	TGTGCCAGCAGAGAGGTGGGGTACGAGCAGTACTTC